This T cell receptor (beta chain) was sequenced during a study of cytomegalovirus exposure and HLA in healthy donors. Looking at the study overall: Around 180 million T cells yielded over 90 million unique TCR beta sequences in earlier analysis.

The study ran its PCR with 60 Vbeta and 13 Jbeta primers. The table came from immunoSEQ multiplex PCR; TCRdb's copy has only in-frame clones and leaves some out. Of 150,000 to 200,000 clones detected, roughly 82% appear once; the ten largest clones hold roughly 1.6%. To note about this clone: The antigen is undetermined.

V was trimmed by 2 bases and J by 4 bases, leaving 9 bases between them. This CDR3 is 14 amino acids long. Germline V gene data show CDR1 as MNHNS and CDR2 as SASEGT. Study-wide results and limits: In a later analysis, the majority of CMV-associated beta chains seemingly showed HLA restriction. Most subjects had HLA-A and HLA-B alleles reportedly predicted accurately by TCR beta sequences. Reported performance of the classifier showed diagnosis of cytomegalovirus status with high specificity and sensitivity.

V is TRBV6-1 and J is TRBJ1-5; D is unclear. The receptor was derived from a girl under 18 in good health and CMV-seropositive. What was sequenced was PBMCs. CDR3 sequence: CASSELARNQPQHF. The CDR3 region has the DNA TGTGCCAGCAGTGAACTTGCCAGGAATCAGCCCCAGCATTTT.